This TCR beta chain was sequenced in a study of CD8 T cells in Susac syndrome. V lost 5 bases and J lost 4; bases outside the gene matches: 6. CDR1 MNHEY and CDR2 SMNVEV come from the germline V gene (reference sequence). There are 17 residues in the CDR3. In this sample, this clonotype turned up a few times. With random hexamers, reverse transcription was performed on about 0.5 to 1 ug of RNA. A single record per CDR3 protein comes from TCRdb applying MiXCR to the immunoSEQ multiplex PCR reads. The data show about 290,000 distinct CDR3 sequences, with 75% to 85% seen just once and roughly 0.21% held by the top ten.

The chain combines TRBV27 with TRBJ2-4, with 15 bases that match TRBD2. This receptor was taken from a human donor with multiple sclerosis. Input material: CD8+ T cells from PBMCs. The DNA for the CDR3 is TGTGCCAGCAGTCAAGACGGACTAGCGGGAGGGAAAAACATTCAGTACTTC. Its protein is CASSQDGLAGGKNIQYF.